This is a list of T cell receptor beta chains from one sample in a study of vaccination and CD4 T cells after COVID-19. TCRdb redid the calling of the PCR reads with MiXCR, one entry per CDR3 protein. The sample has 8,500 to 13,000 distinct CDR3 sequences; 25% to 35% are singletons. These receptors' targets are unknown. The sample taken for sequencing was CD4+ T cells from blood, cultured in vitro. These TCRs come from a human donor in good health. Each CDR3 is given with its conserved first and last residue. The order of the fields is clone size, D gene, V gene, J gene, CDR3 protein, CDR3 DNA. The D gene is left open where the match is weak. Size values are once, few and many counts, or a class for expanded clones, and some rows have none.

>few|-|TRBV15|TRBJ1-5
CATSRSTRNQPQHF
TGTGCCACCAGCAGATCCACCCGCAATCAGCCCCAGCATTTT
>few|-|TRBV28|TRBJ1-3
CASSLVGSSGNTIYF
TGTGCCAGCAGTTTAGTCGGTTCCTCTGGAAACACCATATATTTT
>few|-|TRBV7-2|TRBJ1-2
CASSRHAETYGYTF
TGTGCCAGCAGCCGACACGCGGAAACCTATGGCTACACCTTC
>few|-|TRBV2|TRBJ1-5
CASSVDEGNQPQHF
TGTGCCAGCAGTGTTGATGAGGGCAATCAGCCCCAGCATTTT
>-|TRBD2|TRBV6-2/TRBV6-3|TRBJ2-5
CASRPRGLAGVETQYF
TGTGCCAGCAGACCTCGGGGACTAGCCGGTGTAGAGACCCAGTACTTC
>medium-sized|TRBD1|TRBV6-1|TRBJ1-2
CASSVPPGQGPSNTF
TGTGCCAGCAGTGTCCCCCCGGGACAGGGGCCCTCGAACACCTTC
>few|TRBD1|TRBV28|TRBJ1-5
CASADMDRPYSNQPQHF
TGTGCCAGCGCCGATATGGACAGGCCCTATAGCAATCAGCCCCAGCATTTT
>-|TRBD2|TRBV3-1|TRBJ2-3
CASSQEPLSSGSRTDTQYF
TGTGCCAGCAGCCAAGAGCCCTTGTCTAGCGGGAGTAGGACAGATACGCAGTATTTT
>few|TRBD1|TRBV7-9|TRBJ2-3
CASSLSGTGGQTDTQYF
TGTGCCAGCAGCCTATCCGGGACAGGGGGCCAAACAGATACGCAGTATTTT
>few|-|TRBV24-1|TRBJ2-2
CATNAGELFF
TGTGCCACCAATGCCGGGGAGCTGTTTTTT